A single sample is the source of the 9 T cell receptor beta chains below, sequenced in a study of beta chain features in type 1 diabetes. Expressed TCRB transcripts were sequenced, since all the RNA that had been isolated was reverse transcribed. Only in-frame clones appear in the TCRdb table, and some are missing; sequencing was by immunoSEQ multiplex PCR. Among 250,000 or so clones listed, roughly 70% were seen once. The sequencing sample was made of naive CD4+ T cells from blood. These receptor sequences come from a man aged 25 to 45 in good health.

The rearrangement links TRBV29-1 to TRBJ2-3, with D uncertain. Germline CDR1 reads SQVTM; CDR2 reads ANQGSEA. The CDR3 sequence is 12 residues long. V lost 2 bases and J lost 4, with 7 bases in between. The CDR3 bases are TGCAGCGTTGAAAGGGTTGCAGATACGCAGTATTTT. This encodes CSVERVADTQYF.

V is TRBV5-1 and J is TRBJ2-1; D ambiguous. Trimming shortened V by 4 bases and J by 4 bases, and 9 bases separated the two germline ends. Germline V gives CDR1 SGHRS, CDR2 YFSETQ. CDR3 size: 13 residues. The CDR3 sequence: CASSQARYNEQFF. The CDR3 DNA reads TGCGCCAGCAGCCAAGCTCGGTACAATGAGCAGTTCTTC.

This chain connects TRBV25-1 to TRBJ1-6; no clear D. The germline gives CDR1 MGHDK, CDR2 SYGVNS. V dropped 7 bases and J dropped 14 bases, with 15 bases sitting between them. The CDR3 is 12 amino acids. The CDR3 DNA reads TGTGCCAGCAACGAACAAGGACTGGCCCTCCACTTT. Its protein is CASNEQGLALHF.

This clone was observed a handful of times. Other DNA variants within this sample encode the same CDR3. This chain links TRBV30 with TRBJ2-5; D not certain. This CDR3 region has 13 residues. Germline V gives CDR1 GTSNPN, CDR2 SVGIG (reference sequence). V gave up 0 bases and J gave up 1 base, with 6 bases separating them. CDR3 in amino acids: CAWSVQFQETQYF. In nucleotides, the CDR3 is TGTGCCTGGAGTGTACAGTTCCAAGAGACCCAGTACTTC. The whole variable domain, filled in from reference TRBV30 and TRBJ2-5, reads SQTIHQWPATLVQPVGSPLSLECTVEGTSNPNLYWYRQAAGRGLQLLFYSVGIGQISSEVPQNLSASRPQDRQFILSSKKLLLSDSGFYLCAWSVQFQETQYFGPGTRLLVL.

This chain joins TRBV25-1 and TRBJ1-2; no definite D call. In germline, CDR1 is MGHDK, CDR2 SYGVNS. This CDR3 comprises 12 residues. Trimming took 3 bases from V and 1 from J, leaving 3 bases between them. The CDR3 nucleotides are TGTGCCAGCAGTGACTATAACTATGGCTACACCTTC. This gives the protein CASSDYNYGYTF.

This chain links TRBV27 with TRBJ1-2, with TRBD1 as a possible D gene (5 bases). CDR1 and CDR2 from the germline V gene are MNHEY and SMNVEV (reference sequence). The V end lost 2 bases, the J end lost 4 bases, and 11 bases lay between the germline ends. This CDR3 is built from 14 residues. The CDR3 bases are TGTGCCAGCAGTTTAATCGGGGACTTCTATGGCTACACCTTC. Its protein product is CASSLIGDFYGYTF.

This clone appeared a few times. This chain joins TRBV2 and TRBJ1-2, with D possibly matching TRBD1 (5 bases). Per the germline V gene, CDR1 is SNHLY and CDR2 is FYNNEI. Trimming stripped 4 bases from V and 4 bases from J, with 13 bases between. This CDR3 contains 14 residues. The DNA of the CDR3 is TGTGCCAGCAGTGCAAAGCGGGGCCTCTATGGCTACACCTTC. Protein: CASSAKRGLYGYTF.

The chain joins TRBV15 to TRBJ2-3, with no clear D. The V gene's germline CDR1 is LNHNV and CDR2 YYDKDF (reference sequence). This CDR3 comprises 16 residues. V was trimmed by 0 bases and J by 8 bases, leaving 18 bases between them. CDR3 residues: CATSRDRALSAGTQYF. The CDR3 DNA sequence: TGTGCCACCAGCAGAGATCGCGCGCTGTCGGCAGGTACGCAGTATTTT.

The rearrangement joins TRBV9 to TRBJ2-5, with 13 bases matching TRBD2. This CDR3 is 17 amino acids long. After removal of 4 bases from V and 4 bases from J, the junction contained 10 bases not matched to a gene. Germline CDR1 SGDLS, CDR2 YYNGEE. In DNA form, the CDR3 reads TGTGCCAGCAGCCCCCGGACTAGCGGGGGCCAAACAGAGACCCAGTACTTC. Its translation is CASSPRTSGGQTETQYF.